This T cell receptor (beta chain) was profiled in a study of T cells after posttransplantation cyclophosphamide. Peripheral blood was collected from the related graft donor on the marrow donation day. Profiling relied on immunoSEQ multiplex PCR, and the TCRdb table lists in-frame clones only, not all of them. This table has around 2,100 clones, approximately 94% appearing once. Study results and limitations: Blood and skin or GI T cell repertoires showed limited TRB overlap. After PTCy, TRB diversity resembled that of CNI/methotrexate controls. Donor CD8+ memory clones often dominated recipient blood repertoires at later times.

With regard to this clone: Its antigen remains unknown.

Sequencing used naive CD8+ T cells sorted from PBMCs. The source is a woman in her fifties or sixties in good health, CMV-negative, and a related stem cell transplant donor.

The chain's CDR3 is CASGRGGETQYF. The CDR3, as DNA: TGTGCCAGCGGACGGGGGGGGGAGACCCAGTACTTC. The chain combines TRBV6-5 with TRBJ2-5; 8 nucleotides align to TRBD2. The CDR3 sequence is 12 residues long. Germline V CDR1 and CDR2: MNHEY, SVGAGI. Trimming removed 8 bases from V and 5 bases from J; junction bases left unmatched: 4.